This paragraph covers one T cell receptor beta chain sequence. Method: immunoSEQ multiplex PCR; TCRdb's copy keeps in-frame clones and lacks some. Of about 26,000 clones in the sample, roughly 80% are singletons; the top ten hold around 0.88%. Per germline, CDR1 SGHDT and CDR2 YYEEEE. The CDR3 extends over 16 amino acids. V lost 1 base, J lost 3 bases, and 6 bases stayed unmatched. The memory gate held CD4+ cells that were not CD45RA+CCR7+CD95- naive cells, over 98% pure. Healthy donors' blood was sourced from blood donation centers in Switzerland. These data come from a study of human CD4 T cells and Enterobacteriaceae.

This TCR was sampled from a human donor in good health. This rearrangement joins TRBV5-6 to TRBJ2-1; 8 bases fit TRBD1. The sequencing input was memory CD4+ T cells from blood. The CDR3 sequence: CASSLNQGASYNEQFF. The DNA of the CDR3 is TGTGCCAGCAGCTTGAATCAGGGGGCTAGCTACAATGAGCAGTTCTTC.